Many counts were recorded for the clone carrying this T cell receptor beta chain. The data were taken from a study of read filtering for tumor transcriptome and immune sequencing. Study in general: RNA-seq yielded only 85 to 1273 TCR reads, IR-seq about 3.5 to 10.27 million.

After removal of 0 bases from V and 3 bases from J, the junction contained 7 bases not matched to a gene. Germline V gives CDR1 DFQATT, CDR2 SNEGSKA (reference sequence). The CDR3 is 17 residues long. From 400 to 450 ng of RNA, a library with molecular barcoded alpha/delta and beta/gamma adaptors was made. One entry per CDR3 protein results from TCRdb running MiXCR on the reads. The table shows over 50,000 distinct CDR3 sequences, with roughly 18% occurring only once. The sequenced sample consisted of a population of CD138-negative cells sorted from bone marrow. This TCR was sampled from a donor older than 35 with multiple myeloma. This rearrangement joins TRBV20-1 to TRBJ2-1; 11 nucleotides line up with TRBD2. The CDR3 region has the DNA TGCAGTGCTAGAGATAGGGCTAGCGGGAGGTTCTACAATGAGCAGTTCTTC. Translation gives CSARDRASGRFYNEQFF.